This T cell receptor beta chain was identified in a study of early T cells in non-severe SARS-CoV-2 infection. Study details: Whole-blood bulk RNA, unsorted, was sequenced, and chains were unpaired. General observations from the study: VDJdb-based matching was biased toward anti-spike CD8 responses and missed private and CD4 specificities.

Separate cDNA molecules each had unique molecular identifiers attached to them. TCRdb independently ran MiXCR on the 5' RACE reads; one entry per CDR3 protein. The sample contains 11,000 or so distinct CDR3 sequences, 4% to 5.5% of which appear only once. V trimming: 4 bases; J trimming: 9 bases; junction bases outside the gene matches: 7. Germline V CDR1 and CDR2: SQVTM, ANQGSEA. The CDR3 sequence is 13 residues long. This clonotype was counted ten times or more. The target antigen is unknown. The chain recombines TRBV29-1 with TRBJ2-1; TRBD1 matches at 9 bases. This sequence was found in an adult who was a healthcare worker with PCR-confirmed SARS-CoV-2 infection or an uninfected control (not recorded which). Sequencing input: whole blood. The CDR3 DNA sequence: TGCAGCGTTGTTCTGGGACAGGGAGGTGAGCAGTTCTTC. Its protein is CSVVLGQGGEQFF.